This entry describes one T cell receptor (beta chain). Its antigen is as yet unknown. A quantity of roughly 0.5 to 1 ug RNA underwent reverse transcription using random hexamers. MiXCR, run by TCRdb on the immunoSEQ multiplex PCR reads, gives a single entry per CDR3 protein. The sample lists under 150,000 distinct CDR3 sequences, more than 90% occurring once. This entry belongs to a study of CD8 T cells in Susac syndrome. Study background: When their blood was taken, patients with Susac syndrome were therapy-naive, taking corticosteroids, or taking intravenous immunoglobulin alone. Study results and caveats: Clonal expansion was absent from the CD4+ T cell repertoires in Susac syndrome.

Germline assignment: CDR1 SGHVS and CDR2 FNYEAQ. The CDR3 contains 16 residues. V was trimmed by 2 bases and J by 4 bases, leaving 15 bases between them. Source material: CD4+ T cells from PBMCs. The chain carries TRBV7-6 and TRBJ2-1; tentatively, D is TRBD1 (6 bases). The sequence was obtained from a human donor with Susac syndrome. CDR3 amino acids: CASSLSGTINYNEQFF. The CDR3 bases are TGTGCCAGCAGCTTATCCGGGACAATAAATTACAATGAGCAGTTCTTC.